What follows are 25 T cell receptor beta chains derived from one specimen sequenced in a study of blood T cells in healthy people across ages. For the second PCR, which ran for about 6 to 11 cycles, a sample-barcoded 5' primer and a J-beta primer mix were used. A single record per CDR3 protein comes from TCRdb applying MiXCR to the 5' RACE reads. This sample has just under 900,000 distinct CDR3 sequences, with around 28% found just once. Sequencing used blood. The origin of the receptors is an elderly woman in good health.

This clonotype appeared many times. The J gene is TRBJ1-2, the V gene TRBV6-2 or TRBV6-3; the D gene is possibly TRBD1 (5 bases). The CDR3 is 14 residues long. The V end was cut by 6 bases, the J end by 0 bases, with 11 bases between. The germline gives CDR1 MNHEY, CDR2 SVGEGT. DNA of the CDR3: TGTGCCAGCAGCCGGGGCCAGACTAACTATGGCTACACCTTC. It yields the protein CASSRGQTNYGYTF.

Concerning this clonotype: A much larger clone lies one base from this, so it may be a read error. This sequence joins TRBV29-1 and TRBJ1-1; D remains unclear. Germline V gives CDR1 SQVTM, CDR2 ANQGSEA. The CDR3 runs to 10 residues. The CDR3 nucleotides are TGCGGCGCCCAGCAAATTGAAGCTTTCTTT. This codes for CGAQQIEAFF. Full variable domain (missing parts from reference TRBV29-1 and TRBJ1-1): SAVISQKPSRDICQRGTSLTIQCQVDSQVTMMFWYRQQPGQSLTLIATANQGSEATYESGFVIDKFPISRPNLTFSTLTVSNMSPEDSSIYLCGAQQIEAFFGQGTRLTVV.

This chain joins TRBV2 and TRBJ2-5, with D perhaps matching TRBD2 (6 bases). The CDR3 sequence is 14 residues long. Trimming removed 2 bases at V and 2 bases at J, with 9 bases between. CDR1 and CDR2 (germline): SNHLY, FYNNEI. The DNA for the CDR3 is TGTGCCAGCAGTGAATGGGGGGTTCAAGAGACCCAGTACTTC. It translates to CASSEWGVQETQYF.

In this sample, this clonotype turned up many times. The V gene is TRBV12-3 or TRBV12-4, the J gene TRBJ1-2; D might be TRBD1 (6 bases). V was clipped by 3 bases and J by 1 base, with 9 bases between them. The CDR3 runs 14 residues. CDR3 DNA sequence: TGTGCCAGCAGTTTCGGGACAATTAACTATGGCTACACCTTC. This sequence encodes CASSFGTINYGYTF.

The chain couples TRBV30 to TRBJ1-1; no definite D call. Germline V gene sequence: CDR1 GTSNPN, CDR2 SVGIG (reference sequence). Trimming shortened V by 1 base and J by 6 bases, and 12 bases separated the two germline ends. The CDR3 totals 13 residues. In DNA form, the CDR3 reads TGTGCCTGGAGTGCGTCAAGGACGGCTGAAGCTTTCTTT. It yields the protein CAWSASRTAEAFF. Filled out from reference TRBV30 and TRBJ1-1, the complete variable domain reads SQTIHQWPATLVQPVGSPLSLECTVEGTSNPNLYWYRQAAGRGLQLLFYSVGIGQISSEVPQNLSASRPQDRQFILSSKKLLLSDSGFYLCAWSASRTAEAFFGQGTRLTVV.

This chain uses TRBV12-3 or TRBV12-4 with TRBJ2-1; 7 nucleotides align to TRBD2. V shed 4 bases and J 4 bases; nucleotides not matched to a gene: 7. The CDR3 is 15 residues long. CDR3 amino acids: CASSSWGGVYNEQFF. In nucleotides, the CDR3 is TGTGCCAGCAGTTCCTGGGGGGGGGTTTACAATGAGCAGTTCTTC.

This clonotype was seen repeatedly, ten times or more. The gene calls are TRBV6-1 and TRBJ2-3, with TRBD2 matching over 10 bases. This CDR3 has 16 amino acids. In germline, CDR1 is MNHNS, CDR2 SASEGT. The V and J ends lost 1 base and 2 bases, in that order; junction bases with no gene match: 3. CDR3 bases: TGTGCCAGCAGTGAAGTACTAGCGGGGAACACAGATACGCAGTATTTT. Translation gives CASSEVLAGNTDTQYF.

This clonotype was observed at least ten times. The V and J genes are TRBV11-2 and TRBJ2-7; 10 bases align to TRBD2. CDR1 is SGHAT, CDR2 FQNNGV, per germline. Trimming took 4 bases from V and 5 from J; bases not matched to a gene: 11. This CDR3 is 16 amino acids long. The CDR3: CASSSGTASGGHEQYF. Written as DNA, the CDR3 is TGTGCCAGCAGCTCGGGAACCGCTAGCGGGGGCCACGAGCAGTACTTC.

The rearrangement joins TRBV24-1 to TRBJ2-2; the D gene is possibly TRBD1 (6 bases). The CDR3 covers 14 residues. V was shortened by 4 bases and J by 6 bases, with 11 bases between the two germline ends. Germline V CDR1 and CDR2: KGHDR, SFDVKD. In nucleotides, the CDR3 is TGTGCCACCAGTGAGCCCGCAGGGGCCGGGGAGCTGTTTTTT. This codes for CATSEPAGAGELFF.

On this clonotype: A much larger clone lies a single base off, so this may be a read error. The chain carries TRBV27 and TRBJ2-1, with TRBD1 matching 9 bases. The V segment lost 6 bases and the J segment 6 bases; nucleotides outside the gene matches: 9. This CDR3 comprises 15 residues. CDR1 and CDR2 (germline): MNHEY, SMNVEV (reference sequence). CDR3 loop: CASSKTRTGANEQFF. In DNA form, the CDR3 reads TGTGCCAGCAGCAAAACCAGGACAGGGGCCAATGAGCAGTTCTTC.

This clonotype was found many times. The chain employs TRBV3-1 and TRBJ2-3; no clear D. CDR3 length: 16 residues. Per the germline V gene, CDR1 is LGHDT and CDR2 is YNNKEL (reference sequence). The V gene lost 0 bases and the J gene lost 1 base, with 11 bases spanning the gap. The CDR3 sequence: CASSQDPSDRTDTQYF. Here the CDR3 DNA reads TGTGCCAGCAGCCAAGATCCTTCGGATCGCACAGATACGCAGTATTTT.

DNA of the CDR3: TGTGCCAGCACCGGGCAGCTTGGGCGTATTCCCCTCCACTTT. It encodes CASTGQLGRIPLHF. The gene calls are TRBV6-2 or TRBV6-3 and TRBJ1-6; D is undetermined. The ends were cut back, 7 bases at V and 13 bases at J, with 20 bases in the middle. Per the germline V gene, CDR1 is MNHEY and CDR2 is SVGEGT. The CDR3 runs 14 residues.

This chain uses TRBV27 with TRBJ2-7; possibly TRBD1 or TRBD2 for D (5 bases each). The germline V gene encodes CDR1 MNHEY and CDR2 SMNVEV (reference sequence). Trimming took 8 bases from V and 0 from J, leaving 20 bases between them. The CDR3 spans 16 residues. The CDR3 DNA is TGTGCCAGCCGGTCAGGGAGCATTGGTAACTCCTACGAGCAGTACTTC. Residues: CASRSGSIGNSYEQYF.

With regard to this clonotype: This may be a read error: a much more frequent sequence differs by one nucleotide. The CDR3 does not close with the conserved phenylalanine or tryptophan, likely indicating a read error. This chain connects TRBV25-1 to TRBJ1-2; D is unresolved. CDR1 and CDR2 (germline): MGHDK, SYGVNS. Between the trimmed V and J ends, which lost 3 bases and 6 bases, there was a span of 11 bases. This CDR3 region has 13 residues. DNA of the CDR3: TGTGCCAGCAGTGAGGCGGAGATAAATGGCTACACCGTC. It codes for CASSEAEINGYTV.

This clonotype appeared many times. The chain is built from TRBV4-2 and TRBJ2-1; 11 bases are shared with TRBD1. Germline assignment: CDR1 LGHNA and CDR2 YNFKEQ. The CDR3 is 16 amino acids. The V and J ends lost 4 bases and 5 bases, in that order; junction bases with no gene match: 7. The CDR3 DNA reads as TGTGCCAGCAGCCGGACAGGGGGCAGAGGGAACAATGAGCAGTTCTTC. It specifies CASSRTGGRGNNEQFF.

This clonotype was recorded a few times. The chain recombines TRBV30 with TRBJ2-5; 7 bases align to TRBD2. The CDR3 runs to 13 residues. Germline CDR1 reads GTSNPN; CDR2 reads SVGIG (reference sequence). J gave up 3 bases and V 7 bases, and 8 bases lay outside the gene matches. The CDR3 DNA is TGTGCCTACAATGGCGGGGGAAAAGAGACCCAGTACTTC. This translates into CAYNGGGKETQYF.

This clonotype occurred a few times. The genes are TRBV14 and TRBJ1-1, with D unresolved. CDR1 SGHDN and CDR2 FVKESK come from the germline V gene. V was trimmed by 3 bases and J by 4 bases, leaving 9 bases between them. The CDR3 length is 13 residues. The CDR3 bases are TGTGCCAGCAGCCAGACCCGAGGCACTGAAGCTTTCTTT. Translating it yields CASSQTRGTEAFF.

This clonotype occurred a few times. The chain recombines TRBV7-2 with TRBJ1-1; TRBD1 might be the D (5 bases). Germline V CDR1 and CDR2: SGHTA, FQGNSA. The CDR3 runs to 13 residues. V was clipped by 1 base and J by 10 bases, with 13 bases between them. CDR3 bases: TGTGCCAGCAGCTTAGAAGGCAGGGTAGGAGCTTTCTTT. The encoded protein is CASSLEGRVGAFF.

Only a few counts were recorded for this clonotype. The chain links TRBV28 to TRBJ2-5, with 11 nucleotides matching TRBD2. The ends lost 2 bases at V and 7 bases at J; junction bases unmatched: 6. This CDR3 has 15 residues. Germline CDR1 MDHEN, CDR2 SYDVKM. The CDR3 DNA sequence: TGTGCCAGCAGTTTAGGACTAGCGGGTCTGGGGACCCAGTACTTC. Amino acids: CASSLGLAGLGTQYF.

This clonotype was observed many times. The DNA of the CDR3 is TGCGCCAGCAGCCAAGAGAGGGCCACCGGGGAGCTGTTTTTT. This codes for CASSQERATGELFF. The gene calls are TRBV4-3 and TRBJ2-2; a weak D match, TRBD2 (5 bases). V lost 0 bases to trimming and J lost 4 bases, with 6 bases between them. CDR3 length: 14 amino acids. Germline lookup yields CDR1 LGHNA and CDR2 YSLEER.

A few counts support this clonotype. The rearrangement joins TRBV7-2 to TRBJ2-5; unclear D gene. CDR1 is SGHTA, CDR2 FQGNSA, per germline. V lost 3 bases to trimming and J lost 4 bases, with 9 bases between them. This CDR3 spans 13 amino acids. The CDR3 coding sequence is TGTGCCAGCAGCTTGGTTTCGGGAGAGACCCAGTACTTC. Protein product: CASSLVSGETQYF.

V usage is TRBV12-3 or TRBV12-4 and J usage is TRBJ2-3; D is unclear. This CDR3 contains 14 residues. V lost 7 bases, J lost 3 bases, and 14 bases lay in between. The CDR3 DNA follows: TGTGCCAGCACAATGAGCCCCGATACAGATACGCAGTATTTT. Translated, it gives CASTMSPDTDTQYF.

The rearrangement joins TRBV20-1 to TRBJ2-5; 8 bases map to TRBD2. Germline CDR1 and CDR2: DFQATT and SNEGSKA (reference sequence). The trim removed 3 bases at V and 2 bases at J, leaving 8 bases unmatched. The CDR3 contains 15 residues. The CDR3 sequence is CSASRDSGTQETQYF. As DNA, the CDR3 is TGCAGTGCTAGTCGGGATAGCGGGACGCAAGAGACCCAGTACTTC.

The chain joins TRBV28 to TRBJ1-5, with D perhaps matching TRBD1 (6 bases). Germline CDR1 MDHEN, CDR2 SYDVKM. V gave up 6 bases and J gave up 0 bases, with 12 bases separating them. This CDR3 is built from 15 residues. CDR3: CASREQGPSNQPQHF. The CDR3 DNA is TGTGCCAGCAGAGAACAGGGTCCTAGCAATCAGCCCCAGCATTTT.

This clonotype appeared many times. This rearrangement joins TRBV28 to TRBJ2-6; D remains unclear. V lost 5 bases to trimming and J lost 1 base, with 6 bases between them. Germline loops: CDR1 MDHEN, CDR2 SYDVKM. The CDR3 spans 14 residues. In nucleotides, the CDR3 is TGTGCCAGCAGTCAGTTTTCTGGGGCCAACGTCCTGACTTTC. It specifies CASSQFSGANVLTF.